The rows below give T cell receptor beta chains drawn from one sample of a study of shared clonotypes between healthy human individuals. Method: immunoSEQ multiplex PCR; TCRdb's copy keeps in-frame clones and lacks some. Here the sample spans about 820,000 clones, 80% to 95% being singletons. Sequencing was done on a sample of naive CD8+ T cells sorted from blood. These receptors were collected from a man aged 25 to 45 in good health. Each CDR3 is given with its conserved first and last residue. A D gene is named only where the DNA matches it firmly. Clone sizes are given selectively: once, few, many, or a class where the clone is expanded.

-,TRBV19,TRBJ1-2,-,TGTGCCAGTGGGAATGGGGGCGCTGGAAAAAGTGGCTACACCTTC,CASGNGGAGKSGYTF
-,TRBV5-1,TRBJ1-1,-,TGCGCCAGCAGCCGAGCAGGAATCGAACTGAACACTGAAGCTTTCTTT,CASSRAGIELNTEAFF
-,TRBV2,TRBJ1-4,-,TGTGCCAGCATCCCCGAAGGGACATTGGGTGAAAAACTGTTTTTT,CASIPEGTLGEKLFF
-,TRBV7-9,TRBJ2-5,-,TGTGCCAGCACCAACCGACAGTCCCAAGAGACCCAGTACTTC,CASTNRQSQETQYF
-,TRBV5-1,TRBJ2-4,-,TGCGCCAGCAGCTATGGACAGTCGTCCGAAAACATTCAGTACTTC,CASSYGQSSENIQYF
-,TRBV9,TRBJ2-1,TRBD2,TGTGCCAGCAGCGTCGAGACTAGCGGGAGCAATGAGCAGTTCTTC,CASSVETSGSNEQFF
-,TRBV27,TRBJ2-4,-,TGTGCCAGCAGTTCGACAGGCGTCAAAAACATTCAGTACTTC,CASSSTGVKNIQYF
-,TRBV7-9,TRBJ2-5,TRBD2,TGTGCCAGCAGCTCCCACCATAGCGGGAGGGCCCAAGAGACCCAGTACTTC,CASSSHHSGRAQETQYF
-,TRBV4-2,TRBJ2-3,TRBD1,TGTGCCAGCAGCCAACTCCTAGAATCCGGGACAGGATCCACAGATACGCAGTATTTT,CASSQLLESGTGSTDTQYF
-,TRBV7-2,TRBJ2-5,-,TGTGCCAGCAGCTCAACCCGGGAGACTAAAGAGACCCAGTACTTC,CASSSTRETKETQYF
-,TRBV27,TRBJ2-2,TRBD2,TGTGCCAGCAGTTTATCCATAGCGGGACTGAACCGAGGGACCGGGGAGCTGTTTTTT,CASSLSIAGLNRGTGELFF
few,TRBV7-6,TRBJ2-7,-,TGTGCCAGCAGCTTAGTAGGAACGGAAGGATCCTACGAGCAGTACTTC,CASSLVGTEGSYEQYF
-,TRBV9,TRBJ2-3,-,TGTGCCAGCAGCGTAGATGATACCGATACGCAGTATTTT,CASSVDDTDTQYF
-,TRBV4-2,TRBJ2-5,-,TGTGCCAGCGGGGGCCCGGGGCAAGAGACCCAGTACTTC,CASGGPGQETQYF
-,TRBV10-1,TRBJ2-3,-,TGCGCCACCAGACCGACAGGTTGGGTAGATACGCAGTATTTT,CATRPTGWVDTQYF
-,TRBV5-4,TRBJ2-7,-,TGTGCCAGCAGCCCAGGACCCGTAGGGAGCGAGCAGTACTTC,CASSPGPVGSEQYF
-,TRBV5-4,TRBJ2-7,-,TGTGCCAGCAGCTTCCAGGGTGCGATCTCCTACGAGCAGTACTTC,CASSFQGAISYEQYF
-,TRBV7-9,TRBJ2-1,-,TGTGCCAGCAGCTTTTCAAATCGTCAGCAGTTCTTC,CASSFSNRQQFF
-,TRBV7-9,TRBJ1-5,-,TGTGCCAGCAGTCATCTCCCTTATAGCAATCAGCCCCAGCATTTT,CASSHLPYSNQPQHF
-,TRBV7-9,TRBJ2-3,-,TGTGCCAGCAGCCCCCAAAGTGGCCATGGAGATACGCAGTATTTT,CASSPQSGHGDTQYF
many,TRBV1,TRBJ2-1,-,TGCACCAGCAATCACCTAGCGGAAGCTAAGAATGAGCAGTTCTTC,CTSNHLAEAKNEQFF
-,TRBV5-8,TRBJ2-6,-,TGTGCCAGCCCCGGGGGATGGGCCTCTGGGGCCAACGTCCTGACTTTC,CASPGGWASGANVLTF
-,TRBV9,TRBJ2-5,-,TGTGCCAGCAGCGTAGGGCAGGATACAGAAGAGACCCAGTACTTC,CASSVGQDTEETQYF
-,TRBV9,TRBJ2-1,-,TGTGCCAGCAGCCCGGTCAGCGCTTCCTACAATGAGCAGTTCTTC,CASSPVSASYNEQFF
-,TRBV29-1,TRBJ2-1,-,TGCAGCGTTGAGGGGAGCGGCTCCTACAATGAGCAGTTCTTC,CSVEGSGSYNEQFF
-,TRBV11-3,TRBJ2-2,-,TGTGCCAGCAGCTTCGCACAGGGCACCGGGGAGCTGTTTTTT,CASSFAQGTGELFF
-,TRBV5-6,TRBJ2-1,TRBD2,TGTGCCAGCAGCTTGGTCGGCGGGAGTAGGTACAATGAGCAGTTCTTC,CASSLVGGSRYNEQFF
-,TRBV4-1,TRBJ2-1,-,TGCGCCAGCAGCCAAGGGATGTCGGCGGAGCAGTTCTTC,CASSQGMSAEQFF
-,TRBV9,TRBJ2-5,TRBD2,TGTGCCAGCAGCGTAGAGGGCAGCGGGGAACAAGAGACCCAGTACTTC,CASSVEGSGEQETQYF
few,TRBV7-9,TRBJ1-1,-,TGTGCCAGCAGCTTAGGCACTGAAGCTTTCTTT,CASSLGTEAFF
-,TRBV11-2,TRBJ2-5,-,TGTGCCAGCAGCTTAAGGGGCCGACTAGTCCCGGAGACCCAGTACTTC,CASSLRGRLVPETQYF
-,TRBV11-2,TRBJ2-7,TRBD2,TGTGCCAGCAGCTTAGCTAGCGGGAGTTCCGAGCAGTACTTC,CASSLASGSSEQYF
once,TRBV11-2,TRBJ1-1,-,TGTGCCAGCAGCTTAATTTCGGGGGACACTGAAGCTTTCTTT,CASSLISGDTEAFF
-,TRBV19,TRBJ2-7,TRBD2,TGTGCCAGTAGTAGGCCGACTAGCGGAGGCTACGAGCAGTACTTC,CASSRPTSGGYEQYF
-,TRBV15,TRBJ2-2,TRBD1,TGTGCCACCAGCGGCGACAGGGTTACCGGGGAGCTGTTTTTT,CATSGDRVTGELFF
few,TRBV30,TRBJ1-4,-,TGTGCCTGGAGTGTACGCGGGCTATCAGGGGCAAAACTGTTTTTT,CAWSVRGLSGAKLFF
-,TRBV5-4,TRBJ2-2,-,TGTGCCAGCAGCTTCGCCAGAAACACCGGGGAGCTGTTTTTT,CASSFARNTGELFF
-,TRBV27,TRBJ1-1,-,TGTGCCAGCAGTTTATCGGCGGGGATGAACACTGAAGCTTTCTTT,CASSLSAGMNTEAFF
-,TRBV28,TRBJ2-2,-,TGTGCCAGCAGCGCACCGGGAAAGTACGACACCGGGGAGCTGTTTTTT,CASSAPGKYDTGELFF
-,TRBV19,TRBJ2-2,TRBD2,TGTGCCAGTAGCCTAGCGGGAGGCTCGGCCGGGGAGCTGTTTTTT,CASSLAGGSAGELFF
-,TRBV7-2,TRBJ2-3,-,TGTGCCAGCAGCTTAGCCTCTCGAGTAGATACGCAGTATTTT,CASSLASRVDTQYF
-,TRBV5-1,TRBJ2-7,-,TGCGCCAGCAGCTTGGCCAGCGTTTCCTACGAGCAGTACTTC,CASSLASVSYEQYF
once,TRBV14,TRBJ2-7,-,TGTGCCAGCAGCCCCTTGAGGGGCACAAACTACGAGCAGTACTTC,CASSPLRGTNYEQYF
-,TRBV4-2,TRBJ1-2,-,TGTGCCAGCAGCCACTTAATCCGGGACGACGAGCGACCTAACTATGGCTACACCTTC,CASSHLIRDDERPNYGYTF
-,TRBV5-6,TRBJ2-2,TRBD1,TGTGCCAGCAGCTCCACAGGGGGCTCTAACACCGGGGAGCTGTTTTTT,CASSSTGGSNTGELFF
-,TRBV7-2,TRBJ2-1,TRBD1,TGTGCCAGCAGCTACAGGGGCAACTCCTACAATGAGCAGTTCTTC,CASSYRGNSYNEQFF
once,TRBV7-9,TRBJ2-1,-,TGTGCCAGCAGTGGGCAGGTAGAGCTTAGCAATGAGCAGTTCTTC,CASSGQVELSNEQFF
-,TRBV14,TRBJ2-2,-,TGTGCCAGCAGCCTTAGCCCTACCGGGGAGCTGTTTTTT,CASSLSPTGELFF
-,TRBV4-3,TRBJ1-1,-,TGCGCCAGCAGCCAAGATCCCCAGGGTAGCTCGAACACTGAAGCTTTCTTT,CASSQDPQGSSNTEAFF
-,TRBV2,TRBJ2-7,TRBD1,TGTGCCAGCCTCCTATCGGGACAGGGCTCCTACGAGCAGTACTTC,CASLLSGQGSYEQYF
-,TRBV27,TRBJ2-3,-,TGTGCCAGCAGTTTTGCGCTTAGAGATACGCAGTATTTT,CASSFALRDTQYF
-,TRBV28,TRBJ2-1,-,TGTGCCAGCAGGCGGAAGGGGGTTACTGAGCAGTTCTTC,CASRRKGVTEQFF
-,TRBV5-5,TRBJ2-7,TRBD1,TGTGCCAGCAGCCAAGAAGGGACAGCCACCTACGAGCAGTACTTC,CASSQEGTATYEQYF
-,TRBV11-3,TRBJ2-7,-,TGTGCCAGCAGCTTAGATAAGGAGAACCGGGTGTTTATTGGCTACGAGCAGTACTTC,CASSLDKENRVFIGYEQYF
-,TRBV4-3,TRBJ2-2,-,TGCGCCAGCAGCCAAGACCGGCCTCGCACCGGGGAGCTGTTTTTT,CASSQDRPRTGELFF